A selection of T cell receptor beta chains follows, all from one sample in a study of blood T cell repertoires in COVID-19. The method was immunoSEQ multiplex PCR; TCRdb's version includes in-frame clones alone and lacks a portion of them. This sample carries approximately 100,000 clones, 85% to 90% of them seen once, and the ten largest clones take 15% to 20%. The sample taken for sequencing was peripheral blood. The receptors shown here come from a human donor with acute or convalescent COVID-19. The donor label of this sample is uncertain. Both conserved end residues are part of each CDR3. The D gene is left open where the match is weak. Clone size appears in some rows only: once, few, many, or a class for an expanded clone.

V	length	J	D	size	DNA	CDR3
TRBV3-1/TRBV3-2	15	TRBJ1-3	-	-	TGTGCCAGCAGCCAAGGGCTCGGGGCTGGAAACACCATATATTTT	CASSQGLGAGNTIYF
TRBV30	12	TRBJ2-1	-	-	TGTGCCTGGGTCCCTCTCTACAATGAGCAGTTCTTC	CAWVPLYNEQFF
TRBV9	17	TRBJ2-6	-	-	TGTGCCAGCAGCGTCTCCACCCCGCAGGCTGGGGCCAACGTCCTGACTTTC	CASSVSTPQAGANVLTF
TRBV7-6	14	TRBJ1-3	-	-	TGTGCCAGCAGCTTAGCGGAGACTGGAAACACCATATATTTT	CASSLAETGNTIYF
TRBV3-1/TRBV3-2	17	TRBJ2-4	-	medium-sized	TGTGCCAGCAGCCAAGACGAGAGCCCGCTAGCCAAAAACATTCAGTACTTC	CASSQDESPLAKNIQYF
TRBV28	14	TRBJ1-5	-	-	TGTGCCAGCAGTCCCGGCGGGGTTCGATGGGCCCAGCATTTT	CASSPGGVRWAQHF
TRBV28	15	TRBJ2-3	-	-	TGTGCCAGCAGAGCTCCATCCGGGAGCACAGATACGCAGTATTTT	CASRAPSGSTDTQYF
TRBV3-1/TRBV3-2	16	TRBJ2-1	-	-	TGTGCCAGCAGCCAACCCGCCGGGGGGCACTACAATGAGCAGTTCTTC	CASSQPAGGHYNEQFF
TRBV19	15	TRBJ2-5	TRBD2	-	TGTGCCAGTAGTGGACTAGCGGGAGTGCAAGAGACCCAGTACTTC	CASSGLAGVQETQYF
TRBV5-4	15	TRBJ2-5	TRBD2	-	TGTGCCAGCAGCTTGGGGGGGGGACTAGAGTTGACCCAGTACTTC	CASSLGGGLELTQYF
TRBV29-1	12	TRBJ1-2	-	-	TGCAGCGTTAAAGACACTTACTATGGCTACACCTTC	CSVKDTYYGYTF
TRBV28	13	TRBJ2-5	TRBD1	-	TGTGCCAGCAGTCCAGGGGGCAGTGAGACCCAGTACTTC	CASSPGGSETQYF
TRBV4-1	14	TRBJ2-7	TRBD2	once	TGCGCCAGCAGCCTGACCGGGACTAGCGTCGAGCAGTACTTC	CASSLTGTSVEQYF
TRBV7-2	13	TRBJ1-1	TRBD1	-	TGTGCCAGCAGCTCCGGACAGGCCACTGAAGCTTTCTTT	CASSSGQATEAFF
TRBV2	14	TRBJ2-3	-	-	TGTGCCAGCAGTGAAGATTACAACACAGATACGCAGTATTTT	CASSEDYNTDTQYF
TRBV12-3/TRBV12-4	12	TRBJ1-2	-	-	TGTGCCAGCAGTTTCGGGGAGCCTGGCTACACCTTC	CASSFGEPGYTF
TRBV6-1	16	TRBJ1-4	TRBD1	-	TGTGCCAGCAGTGAAGCAGGGGGCGTAGGTAATGAAAAACTGTTTTTT	CASSEAGGVGNEKLFF
TRBV4-2	14	TRBJ1-3	-	-	TGTGCCAGCAAAAAGGAGGGGTACGGAAACACCATATATTTT	CASKKEGYGNTIYF
TRBV3-1/TRBV3-2	13	TRBJ2-7	-	-	TGTGCCAGCAATTCTTCAGGGGTGATCGAGCAGTACTTC	CASNSSGVIEQYF
TRBV7-2	16	TRBJ2-3	TRBD2	-	TGTGCCAGCAGCTTATTGCGGGGGGCTAGCACAGATACGCAGTATTTT	CASSLLRGASTDTQYF
TRBV19	16	TRBJ1-1	-	few	TGTGCCAGTAGTAAACCGGGACGGACTATGAACACTGAAGCTTTCTTT	CASSKPGRTMNTEAFF
TRBV5-1	15	TRBJ1-4	-	-	TGCGCCAGCAGCGGCCAGGGGACAACTAATGAAAAACTGTTTTTT	CASSGQGTTNEKLFF
TRBV7-3	14	TRBJ2-4	TRBD1	-	TGTGCCAGCAGCTTCACAGGGGGCGCGGACATTCAGTACTTC	CASSFTGGADIQYF
TRBV7-6	17	TRBJ1-3	-	-	TGTGCCAGCAGCGTTCAGGGTTCTGCCGGCTCTGGAAACACCATATATTTT	CASSVQGSAGSGNTIYF
TRBV3-1/TRBV3-2	16	TRBJ2-1	TRBD2	-	TGTGCCAGCAGCCAAGATCTAGCGGGGACCTACAATGAGCAGTTCTTC	CASSQDLAGTYNEQFF
TRBV28	16	TRBJ1-5	-	-	TGTGCCAGCAGGACCACGACAGTTTCCCGGAATCAGCCCCAGCATTTT	CASRTTTVSRNQPQHF
TRBV28	16	TRBJ2-3	TRBD2	-	TGTGCCAGCAGTCAAGGACTAGCGGGGGTCCGGGATACGCAGTATTTT	CASSQGLAGVRDTQYF
TRBV5-5	13	TRBJ2-7	-	-	TGTGCCAGCAGCTTTGGGAGGAATGACGAGCAGTACTTC	CASSFGRNDEQYF
TRBV28	14	TRBJ1-2	-	-	TGTGCCAGCTGGACTACGACGGAAAACTATGGCTACACCTTC	CASWTTTENYGYTF
TRBV23-1	16	TRBJ1-4	-	-	TGCGCCAGTAGACGCGACAGCGAGACAACTAATGAAAAACTGTTTTTT	CASRRDSETTNEKLFF